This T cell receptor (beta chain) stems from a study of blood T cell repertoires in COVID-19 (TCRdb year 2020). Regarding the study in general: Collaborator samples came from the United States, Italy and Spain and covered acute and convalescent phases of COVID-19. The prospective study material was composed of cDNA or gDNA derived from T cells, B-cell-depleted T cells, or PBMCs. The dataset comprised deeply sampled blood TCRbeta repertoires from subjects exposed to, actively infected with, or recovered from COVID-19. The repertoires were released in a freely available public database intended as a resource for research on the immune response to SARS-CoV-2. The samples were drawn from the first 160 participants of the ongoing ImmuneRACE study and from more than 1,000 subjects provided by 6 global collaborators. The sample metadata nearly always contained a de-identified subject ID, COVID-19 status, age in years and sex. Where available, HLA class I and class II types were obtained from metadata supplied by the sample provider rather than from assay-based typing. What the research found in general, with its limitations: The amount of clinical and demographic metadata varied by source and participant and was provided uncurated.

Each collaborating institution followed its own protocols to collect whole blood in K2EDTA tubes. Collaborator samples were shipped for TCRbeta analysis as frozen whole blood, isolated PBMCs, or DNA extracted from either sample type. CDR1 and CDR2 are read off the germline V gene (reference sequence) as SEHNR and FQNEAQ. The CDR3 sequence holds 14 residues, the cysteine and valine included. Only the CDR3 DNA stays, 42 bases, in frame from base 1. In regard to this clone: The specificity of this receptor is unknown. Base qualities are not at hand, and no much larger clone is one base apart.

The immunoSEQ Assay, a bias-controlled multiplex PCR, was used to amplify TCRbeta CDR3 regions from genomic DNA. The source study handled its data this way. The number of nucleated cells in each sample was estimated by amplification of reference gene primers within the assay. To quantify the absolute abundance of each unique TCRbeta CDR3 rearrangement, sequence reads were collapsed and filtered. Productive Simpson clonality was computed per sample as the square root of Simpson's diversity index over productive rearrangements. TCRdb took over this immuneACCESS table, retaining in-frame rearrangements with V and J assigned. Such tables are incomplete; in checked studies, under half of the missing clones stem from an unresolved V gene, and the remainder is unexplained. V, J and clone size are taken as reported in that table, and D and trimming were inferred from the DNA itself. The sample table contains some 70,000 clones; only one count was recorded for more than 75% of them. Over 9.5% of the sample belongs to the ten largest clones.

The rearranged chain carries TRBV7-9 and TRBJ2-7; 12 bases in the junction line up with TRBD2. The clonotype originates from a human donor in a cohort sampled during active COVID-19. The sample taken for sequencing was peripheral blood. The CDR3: CASSLGTSGAQPHV. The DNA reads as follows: TGTGCCAGCAGCTTAGGGACTAGCGGGGCTCAGCCCCACGTC.